The T cell receptor (beta chain) described here comes from a study of graft-versus-host responses after intestinal transplantation. In germline, CDR1 is SGHAT, CDR2 FQNNGV. The CDR3 is 18 amino acids. The J segment lost 5 bases and the V segment lost 6 bases, leaving 15 bases of the junction unmatched. With respect to this clone: The antigen is not known.

Profiled with immunoSEQ multiplex PCR; TCRdb holds only in-frame clones, not every one. The data show about 88,000 clones, with 75% to 95% seen just once and approximately 0.32% held by the top ten. This material consisted of unstimulated CD4+ T cells sorted from spleen or lymph node cells, taken before transplant. This chain connects TRBV11-2 to TRBJ2-3, with 12 bases identical to TRBD1. The receptor was isolated from a human donor who was the organ donor for an intestinal transplant. The CDR3 DNA follows: TGTGCCAGCAGTCAAAAGTCCGGGACAGGGGGCGAGAGAGATACGCAGTATTTT. Translation gives CASSQKSGTGGERDTQYF.